This T cell receptor (beta chain) came from a study of blood T cell repertoires in COVID-19. Study-level background: Whether acute or convalescent, the COVID-19 samples came from the United States, Italy and Spain. From T cells, B-cell-depleted T cells, or PBMCs came the material, which was cDNA or gDNA.

Source study methods: Using reference gene primer amplification, nucleated cell counts were estimated. Produced via immunoSEQ multiplex PCR; TCRdb's table is partial and in-frame only. V and J calls and clone size are given by that table; D and trimming were obtained from the DNA. The sample lists around 130,000 clones, roughly 79% seen once, with roughly a fifth in the top ten. The CDR3 has 15 amino acids. V lost 3 bases to trimming and J lost 10 bases; unmatched junction nucleotides: 9. Per the germline V gene, CDR1 is SGHDT and CDR2 is YYEEEE. The sequence came from a man of 80 years or more with acute or convalescent COVID-19. Input material: peripheral blood. The chain has TRBV5-6 and TRBJ1-6; TRBD1 agrees at 8 bases. The CDR3 coding sequence is TGTGCCAGCAGCTACTTTCAGGGGGCGCGATCACCCCTCCACTTT. This sequence encodes CASSYFQGARSPLHF.